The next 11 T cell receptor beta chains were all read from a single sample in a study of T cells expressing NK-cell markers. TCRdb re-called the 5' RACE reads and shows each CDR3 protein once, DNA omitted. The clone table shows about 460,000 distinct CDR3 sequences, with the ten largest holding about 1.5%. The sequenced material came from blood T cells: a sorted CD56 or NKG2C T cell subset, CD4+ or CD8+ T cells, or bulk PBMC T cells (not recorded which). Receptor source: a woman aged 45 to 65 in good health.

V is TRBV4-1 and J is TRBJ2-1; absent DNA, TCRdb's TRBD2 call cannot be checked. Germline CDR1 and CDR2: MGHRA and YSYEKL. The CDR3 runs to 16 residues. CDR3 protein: CASSQDRDYSYNEQFF.

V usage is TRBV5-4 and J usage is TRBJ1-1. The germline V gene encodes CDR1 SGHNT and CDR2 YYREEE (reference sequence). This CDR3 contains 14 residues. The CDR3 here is CASSLQRTNTEAFF.

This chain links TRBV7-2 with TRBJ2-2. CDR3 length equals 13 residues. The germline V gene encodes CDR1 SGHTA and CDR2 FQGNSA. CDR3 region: CASSLDGPGELFF.

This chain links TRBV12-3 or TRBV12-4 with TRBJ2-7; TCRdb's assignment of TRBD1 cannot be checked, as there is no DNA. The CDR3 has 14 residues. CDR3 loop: CASRRQGSSYEQYF.

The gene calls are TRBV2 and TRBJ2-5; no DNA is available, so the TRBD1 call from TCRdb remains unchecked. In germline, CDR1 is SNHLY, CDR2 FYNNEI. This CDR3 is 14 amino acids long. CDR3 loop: CATASRVYQETQYF.

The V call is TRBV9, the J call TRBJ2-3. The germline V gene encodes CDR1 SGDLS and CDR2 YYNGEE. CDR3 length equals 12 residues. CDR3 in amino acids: CASRSEADTQYF. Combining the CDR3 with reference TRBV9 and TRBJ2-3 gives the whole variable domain DSGVTQTPKHLITATGQRVTLRCSPRSGDLSVYWYQQSLDQGLQFLIQYYNGEERAKGNILERFSAQQFPDLHSELNLSSLELGDSALYFCASRSEADTQYFGPGTRLTVL.

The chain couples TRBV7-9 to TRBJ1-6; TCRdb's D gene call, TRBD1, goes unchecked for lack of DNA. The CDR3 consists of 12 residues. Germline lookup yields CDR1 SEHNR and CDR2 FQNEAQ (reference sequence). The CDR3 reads CALEQGNSPLHF.

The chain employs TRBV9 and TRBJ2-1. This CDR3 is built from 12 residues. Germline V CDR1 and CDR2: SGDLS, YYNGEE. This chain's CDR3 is CASSEDYNEQFF. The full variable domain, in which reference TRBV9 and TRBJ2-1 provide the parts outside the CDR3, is DSGVTQTPKHLITATGQRVTLRCSPRSGDLSVYWYQQSLDQGLQFLIQYYNGEERAKGNILERFSAQQFPDLHSELNLSSLELGDSALYFCASSEDYNEQFFGPGTRLTVL.

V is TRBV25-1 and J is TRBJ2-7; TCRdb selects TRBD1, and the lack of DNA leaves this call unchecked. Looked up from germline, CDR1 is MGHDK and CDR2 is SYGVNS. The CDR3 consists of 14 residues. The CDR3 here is CASSEFGQGREQYF.

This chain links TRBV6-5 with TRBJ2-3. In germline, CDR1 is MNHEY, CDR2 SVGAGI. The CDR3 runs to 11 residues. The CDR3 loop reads CASSAIDTQYF.

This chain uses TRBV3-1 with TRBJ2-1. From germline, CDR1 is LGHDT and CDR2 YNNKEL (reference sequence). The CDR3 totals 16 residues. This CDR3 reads CASSQVPVPFSNEQFF.